The clone carrying this TCR beta chain was picked up a small number of times. Its antigen is not identified. Unique molecular identifiers were built into the TCRbeta library. One entry per CDR3 protein results from TCRdb running MiXCR on the PCR reads. This sample has a few hundred thousand distinct CDR3 sequences; about 23% occur once, and the top ten carry less than 3.5%. The data belong to a study of T-cell reconstitution after alpha-beta-depleted transplantation in children. The germline V gene has CDR1 ENHRY and CDR2 SYGVKD. V gave up 0 bases and J gave up 0 bases, with 9 bases separating them. The CDR3 has 16 residues. Points from the study as a whole: When one year had passed after transplant, most T-cell counts and diversity came from newly produced T cells. It was reported that alpha-beta T cells came from several hundred expanded graft clones (about two months after transplant). At day 60, the high TCRbeta diversity found in some patients originated from recipient T cells and thymic progenitors that had survived.

The sample consisted of PBMCs, taken before TCRalphabeta/CD19-depleted stem cell transplant. This rearrangement joins TRBV10-3 to TRBJ1-5; D unresolved. This clonotype originated in a girl aged 2-10 years with Fanconi anemia, due to receive a stem cell transplant. CDR3 sequence reads: CAISESTVFSNQPQHF. CDR3 coding DNA: TGTGCCATCAGTGAGTCAACAGTCTTTAGCAATCAGCCCCAGCATTTT.